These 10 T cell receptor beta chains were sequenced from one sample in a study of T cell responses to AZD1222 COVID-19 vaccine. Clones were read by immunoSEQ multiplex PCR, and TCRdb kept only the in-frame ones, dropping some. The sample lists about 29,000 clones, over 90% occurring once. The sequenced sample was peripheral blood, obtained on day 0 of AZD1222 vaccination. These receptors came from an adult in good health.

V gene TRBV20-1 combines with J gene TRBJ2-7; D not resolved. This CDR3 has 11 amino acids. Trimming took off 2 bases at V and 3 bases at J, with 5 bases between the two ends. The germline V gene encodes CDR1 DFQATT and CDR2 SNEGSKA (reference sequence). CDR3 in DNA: TGCAGTGCTAGATTGGACTACGAGCAGTACTTC. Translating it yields CSARLDYEQYF.

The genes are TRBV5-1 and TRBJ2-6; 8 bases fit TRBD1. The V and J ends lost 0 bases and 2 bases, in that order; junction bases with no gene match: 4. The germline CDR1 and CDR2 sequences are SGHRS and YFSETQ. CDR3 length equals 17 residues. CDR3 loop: CASSLGTGPAGANVLTF. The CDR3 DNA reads TGCGCCAGCAGCTTGGGGACAGGGCCGGCTGGGGCCAACGTCCTGACTTTC.

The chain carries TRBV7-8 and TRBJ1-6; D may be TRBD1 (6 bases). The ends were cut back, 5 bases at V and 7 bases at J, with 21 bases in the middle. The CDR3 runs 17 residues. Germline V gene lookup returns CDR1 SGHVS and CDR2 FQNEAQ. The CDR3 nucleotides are TGTGCCAGCAGCCCAGGGGTGGTGACAGCAAGAAATTCACCCCTCCACTTT. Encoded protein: CASSPGVVTARNSPLHF.

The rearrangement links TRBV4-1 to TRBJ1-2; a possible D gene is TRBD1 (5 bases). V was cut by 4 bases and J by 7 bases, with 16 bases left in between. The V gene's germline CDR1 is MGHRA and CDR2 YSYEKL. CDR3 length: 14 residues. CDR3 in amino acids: CASSPTEVRVGYTF. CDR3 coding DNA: TGCGCCAGCAGCCCGACAGAGGTTCGTGTTGGCTACACCTTC.

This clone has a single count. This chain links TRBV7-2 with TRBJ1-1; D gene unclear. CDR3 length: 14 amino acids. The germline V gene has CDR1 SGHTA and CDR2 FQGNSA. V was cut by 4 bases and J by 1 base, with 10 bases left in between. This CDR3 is CASSSLGRNTEAFF. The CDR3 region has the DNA TGTGCCAGCAGCTCCCTCGGCAGGAACACTGAAGCTTTCTTT. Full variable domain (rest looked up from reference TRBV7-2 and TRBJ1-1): GAGVSQSPSNKVTEKGKDVELRCDPISGHTALYWYRQSLGQGLEFLIYFQGNSAPDKSGLPSDRFSAERTGGSVSTLTIQRTQQEDSAVYLCASSSLGRNTEAFFGQGTRLTVV.

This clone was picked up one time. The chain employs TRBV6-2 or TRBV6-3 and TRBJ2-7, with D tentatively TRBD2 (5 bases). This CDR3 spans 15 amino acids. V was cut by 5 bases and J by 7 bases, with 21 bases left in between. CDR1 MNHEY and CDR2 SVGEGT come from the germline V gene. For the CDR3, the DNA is TGTGCCAGCAGTCCCTGGCGTCCTGGGGAGCGGGAGCAGTACTTC. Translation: CASSPWRPGEREQYF.

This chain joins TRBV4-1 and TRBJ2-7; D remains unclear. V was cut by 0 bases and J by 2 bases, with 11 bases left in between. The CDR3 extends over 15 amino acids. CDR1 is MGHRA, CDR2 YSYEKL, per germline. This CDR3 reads CASSQDPGRTYEQYF. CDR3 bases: TGCGCCAGCAGCCAAGATCCCGGTCGGACCTACGAGCAGTACTTC.

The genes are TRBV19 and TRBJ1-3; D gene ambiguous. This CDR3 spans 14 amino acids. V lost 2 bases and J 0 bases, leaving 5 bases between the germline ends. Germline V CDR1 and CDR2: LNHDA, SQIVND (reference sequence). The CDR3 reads CASSISHSGNTIYF. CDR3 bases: TGTGCCAGTAGTATATCCCACTCTGGAAACACCATATATTTT.

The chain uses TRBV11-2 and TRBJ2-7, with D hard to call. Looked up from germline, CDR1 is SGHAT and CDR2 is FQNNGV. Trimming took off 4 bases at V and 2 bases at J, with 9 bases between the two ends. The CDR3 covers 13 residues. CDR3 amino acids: CASSSNTAYEQYF. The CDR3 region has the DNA TGTGCCAGCAGCTCGAACACAGCCTACGAGCAGTACTTC.

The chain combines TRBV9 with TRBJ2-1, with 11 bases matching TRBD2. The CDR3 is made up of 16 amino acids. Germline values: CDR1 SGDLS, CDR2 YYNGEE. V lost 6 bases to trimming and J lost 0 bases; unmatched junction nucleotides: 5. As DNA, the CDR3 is TGTGCCAGCACCCCACTAGCGGGAGACTCCTACAATGAGCAGTTCTTC. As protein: CASTPLAGDSYNEQFF.